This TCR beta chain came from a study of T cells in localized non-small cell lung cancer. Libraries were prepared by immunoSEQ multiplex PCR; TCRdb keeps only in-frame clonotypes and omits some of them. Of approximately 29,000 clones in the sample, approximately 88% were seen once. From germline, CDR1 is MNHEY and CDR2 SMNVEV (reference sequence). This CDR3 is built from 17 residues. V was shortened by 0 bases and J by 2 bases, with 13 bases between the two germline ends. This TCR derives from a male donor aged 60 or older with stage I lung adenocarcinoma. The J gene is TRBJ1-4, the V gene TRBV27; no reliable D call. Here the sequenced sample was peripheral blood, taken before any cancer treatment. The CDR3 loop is CASSLSGSIFTNEKLFF. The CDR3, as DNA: TGTGCCAGCAGTTTATCTGGCAGTATCTTCACTAATGAAAAACTGTTTTTT.